This TCR beta chain was documented in a study of T cell responses to AZD1222 COVID-19 vaccine. The CDR3 sequence is 16 residues long. CDR1 SEHNR and CDR2 FQNEAQ come from the germline V gene (reference sequence). Deletions cut 1 base from V and 4 bases from J, with 16 bases between. Regarding this clone: The antigen remains unidentified.

Study conclusions and caveats: Donors, mostly white British, included more females; clonal diversity was possibly underestimated. Reportedly, nearly half of unique spike TCRs recognized epitopes outside B.1.351/B.1.1.7 mutations. Samples come after the peak T cell response, not at day 14. Spike-specific TCR breadth and depth both grew after two AZD1222 doses.

Repertoires were generated with immunoSEQ multiplex PCR, while TCRdb's copy carries only in-frame clones and drops some. The sample includes about 170,000 clones, about 85% of them seen just once. The sequence was collected from an adult in good health. The input for sequencing was peripheral blood, taken on day 0 of AZD1222 vaccination. This chain links TRBV7-9 with TRBJ1-2; D gene ambiguous. The CDR3 DNA is TGTGCCAGCAGCTTAGTGGCCCCCCAGGCCCTCTATGGCTACACCTTC. Its translation is CASSLVAPQALYGYTF. Full variable domain (missing parts from reference TRBV7-9 and TRBJ1-2): DTGVSQNPRHKITKRGQNVTFRCDPISEHNRLYWYRQTLGQGPEFLTYFQNEAQLEKSRLLSDRFSAERPKGSFSTLEIQRTEQGDSAMYLCASSLVAPQALYGYTFGSGTRLTVV.